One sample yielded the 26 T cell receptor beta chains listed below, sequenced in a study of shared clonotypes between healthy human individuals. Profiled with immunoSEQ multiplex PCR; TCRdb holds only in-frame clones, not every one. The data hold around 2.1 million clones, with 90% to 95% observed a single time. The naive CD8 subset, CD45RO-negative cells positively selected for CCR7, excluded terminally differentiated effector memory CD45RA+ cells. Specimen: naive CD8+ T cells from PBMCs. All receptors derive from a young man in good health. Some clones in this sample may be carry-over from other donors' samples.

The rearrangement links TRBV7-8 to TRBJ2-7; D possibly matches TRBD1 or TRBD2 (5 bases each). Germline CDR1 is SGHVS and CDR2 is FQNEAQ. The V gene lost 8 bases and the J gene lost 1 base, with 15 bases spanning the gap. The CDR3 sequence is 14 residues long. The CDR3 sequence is CASQDGAGSYEQYF. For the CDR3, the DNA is TGTGCCAGCCAGGACGGGGCTGGGTCCTACGAGCAGTACTTC.

The CDR3 loop is CASSYLASGMNEQFF. CDR3 nucleotides: TGTGCCAGCAGTTACCTAGCTAGCGGGATGAATGAGCAGTTCTTC. The rearrangement uses TRBV6-6 and TRBJ2-1, with 9 bases matching TRBD2. Trimming cost V 2 bases and J 7 bases; bases outside gene matches: 6. The germline gives CDR1 MNHNY, CDR2 SVGAGI (reference sequence). CDR3 length: 15 residues.

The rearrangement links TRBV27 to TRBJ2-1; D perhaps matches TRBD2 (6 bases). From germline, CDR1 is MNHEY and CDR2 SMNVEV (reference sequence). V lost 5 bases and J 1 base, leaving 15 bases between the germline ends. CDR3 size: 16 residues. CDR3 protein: CASSASFRESYNEQFF. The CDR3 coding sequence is TGTGCCAGCAGTGCTAGCTTCCGGGAGTCCTACAATGAGCAGTTCTTC.

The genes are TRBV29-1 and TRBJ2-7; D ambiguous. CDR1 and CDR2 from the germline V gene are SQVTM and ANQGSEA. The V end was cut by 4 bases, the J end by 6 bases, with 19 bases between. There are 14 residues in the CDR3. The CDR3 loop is CSVAGYGVIGEQYF. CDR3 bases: TGCAGCGTTGCTGGGTACGGCGTCATCGGCGAGCAGTACTTC.

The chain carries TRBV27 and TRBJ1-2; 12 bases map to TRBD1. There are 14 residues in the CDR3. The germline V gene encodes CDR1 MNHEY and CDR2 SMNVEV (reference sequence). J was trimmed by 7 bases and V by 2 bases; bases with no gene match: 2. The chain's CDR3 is CASSLGTGGPGYTF. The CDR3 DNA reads TGTGCCAGCAGTTTAGGGACAGGGGGCCCTGGCTACACCTTC.

CDR3 sequence reads: CASSEWFRETQYF. DNA of the CDR3: TGTGCCAGCAGTGAGTGGTTTCGGGAGACCCAGTACTTC. The chain recombines TRBV2 with TRBJ2-5; D is unclear. Trimming left V 3 bases short and J 5 bases short, with 10 bases between. The CDR3 loop spans 13 amino acids. CDR1 and CDR2 from the germline V gene are SNHLY and FYNNEI.

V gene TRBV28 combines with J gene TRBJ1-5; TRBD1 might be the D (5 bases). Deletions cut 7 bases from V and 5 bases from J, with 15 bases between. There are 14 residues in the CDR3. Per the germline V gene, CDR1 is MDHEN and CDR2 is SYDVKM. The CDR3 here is CASTWDGWDQPQHF. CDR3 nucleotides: TGTGCCAGCACCTGGGACGGATGGGATCAGCCCCAGCATTTT.

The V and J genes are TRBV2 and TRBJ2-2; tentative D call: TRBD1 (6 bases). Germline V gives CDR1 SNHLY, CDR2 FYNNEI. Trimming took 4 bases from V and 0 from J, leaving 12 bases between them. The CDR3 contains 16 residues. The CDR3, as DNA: TGTGCCAGCAGTGTTGGTTGGGGGCCGAACACCGGGGAGCTGTTTTTT. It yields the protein CASSVGWGPNTGELFF.

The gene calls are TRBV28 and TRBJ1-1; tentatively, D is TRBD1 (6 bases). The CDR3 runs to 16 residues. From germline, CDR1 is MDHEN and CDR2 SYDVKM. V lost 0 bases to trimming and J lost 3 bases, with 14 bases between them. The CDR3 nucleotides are TGTGCCAGCAGTTTATGGGGGGCAGGGAAGGACACTGAAGCTTTCTTT. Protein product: CASSLWGAGKDTEAFF.

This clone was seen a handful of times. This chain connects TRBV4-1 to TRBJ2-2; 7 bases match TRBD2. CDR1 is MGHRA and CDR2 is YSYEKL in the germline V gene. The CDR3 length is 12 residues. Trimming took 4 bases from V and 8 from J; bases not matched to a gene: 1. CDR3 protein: CASSPGRGELFF. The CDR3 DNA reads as TGCGCCAGCAGCCCCGGGAGGGGGGAGCTGTTTTTT.

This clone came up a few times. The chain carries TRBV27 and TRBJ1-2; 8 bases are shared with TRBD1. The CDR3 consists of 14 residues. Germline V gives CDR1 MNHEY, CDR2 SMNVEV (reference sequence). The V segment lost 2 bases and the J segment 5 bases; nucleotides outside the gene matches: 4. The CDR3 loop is CASSLTGTGYGYTF. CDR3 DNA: TGTGCCAGCAGTTTAACGGGGACAGGATATGGCTACACCTTC.

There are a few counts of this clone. The CDR3, as DNA: TGTGCCAGCAAATTCTCTTCCGGGGCCCACAATGAGCAGTTCTTC. It is translated as CASKFSSGAHNEQFF. The rearrangement links TRBV27 to TRBJ2-1, with D perhaps matching TRBD1 or TRBD2 (5 bases each). CDR1 is MNHEY, CDR2 SMNVEV, per germline (reference sequence). V dropped 7 bases and J dropped 5 bases, with 18 bases sitting between them. The CDR3 spans 15 residues.

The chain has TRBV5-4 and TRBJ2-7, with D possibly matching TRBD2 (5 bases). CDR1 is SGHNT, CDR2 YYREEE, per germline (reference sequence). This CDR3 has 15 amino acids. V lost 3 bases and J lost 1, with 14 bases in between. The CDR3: CASSSRGLSSYEQYF. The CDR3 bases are TGTGCCAGCAGCTCCCGAGGACTGTCATCCTACGAGCAGTACTTC.

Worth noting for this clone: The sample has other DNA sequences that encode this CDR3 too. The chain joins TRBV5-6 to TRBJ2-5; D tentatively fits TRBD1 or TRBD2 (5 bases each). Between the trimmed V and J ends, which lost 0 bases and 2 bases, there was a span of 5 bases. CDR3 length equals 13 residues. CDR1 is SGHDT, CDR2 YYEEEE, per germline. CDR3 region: CASSLGGQETQYF. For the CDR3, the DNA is TGTGCCAGCAGCTTGGGGGGGCAAGAGACCCAGTACTTC.

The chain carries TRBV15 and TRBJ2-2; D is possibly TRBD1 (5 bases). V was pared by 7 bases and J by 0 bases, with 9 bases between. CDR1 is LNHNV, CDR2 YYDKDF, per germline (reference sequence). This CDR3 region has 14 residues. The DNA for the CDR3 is TGTGCCACCACCAGCAGGGCGAACACCGGGGAGCTGTTTTTT. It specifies CATTSRANTGELFF.

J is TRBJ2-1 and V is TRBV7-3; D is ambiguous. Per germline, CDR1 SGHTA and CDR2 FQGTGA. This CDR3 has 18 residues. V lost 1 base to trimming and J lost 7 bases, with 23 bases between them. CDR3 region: CASSLKPPFGQPGNEQFF. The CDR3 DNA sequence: TGTGCCAGCAGCTTAAAACCCCCGTTTGGGCAACCTGGGAATGAGCAGTTCTTC.

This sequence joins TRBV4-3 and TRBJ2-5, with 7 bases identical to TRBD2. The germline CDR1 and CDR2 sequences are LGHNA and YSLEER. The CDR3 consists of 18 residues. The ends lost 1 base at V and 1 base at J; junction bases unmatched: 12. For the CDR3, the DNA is TGCGCCAGCAGCCAAGGTGGAGCGGGACTCCCGGTCCAAGAGACCCAGTACTTC. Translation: CASSQGGAGLPVQETQYF.

The DNA for the CDR3 is TGTGCCAGCAGTTTACCTAAATCTCTAGCCTACGAGGTTGAGCAGTTCTTC. This sequence encodes CASSLPKSLAYEVEQFF. The gene calls are TRBV27 and TRBJ2-1; D may be TRBD2 (5 bases). This CDR3 is built from 17 residues. Germline V lookup: CDR1 MNHEY, CDR2 SMNVEV (reference sequence). Trimming pared 2 bases from V and 9 bases from J, leaving 23 bases between.

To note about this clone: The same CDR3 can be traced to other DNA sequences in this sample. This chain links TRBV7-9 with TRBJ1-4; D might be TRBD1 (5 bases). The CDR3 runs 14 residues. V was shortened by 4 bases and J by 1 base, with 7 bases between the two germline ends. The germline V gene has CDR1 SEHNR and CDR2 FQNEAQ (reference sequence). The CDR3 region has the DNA TGTGCCAGCAGCTCCGACAGAACTAATGAAAAACTGTTTTTT. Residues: CASSSDRTNEKLFF.

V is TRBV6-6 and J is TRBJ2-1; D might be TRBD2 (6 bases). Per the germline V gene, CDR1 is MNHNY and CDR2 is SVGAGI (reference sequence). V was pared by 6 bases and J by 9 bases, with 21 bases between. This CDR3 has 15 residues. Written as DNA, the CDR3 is TGTGCCAGCAGCAACGGGGGTTACATTAGGGGTGAGCAGTTCTTC. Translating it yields CASSNGGYIRGEQFF.

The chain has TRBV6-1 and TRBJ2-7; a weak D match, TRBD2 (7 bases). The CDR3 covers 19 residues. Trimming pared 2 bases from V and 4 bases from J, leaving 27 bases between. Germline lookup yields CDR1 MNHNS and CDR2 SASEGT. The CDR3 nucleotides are TGTGCCAGCAGTGAATGGGGGGGGCCCCACTCCTTCACAAATTACGAGCAGTACTTC. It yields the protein CASSEWGGPHSFTNYEQYF.

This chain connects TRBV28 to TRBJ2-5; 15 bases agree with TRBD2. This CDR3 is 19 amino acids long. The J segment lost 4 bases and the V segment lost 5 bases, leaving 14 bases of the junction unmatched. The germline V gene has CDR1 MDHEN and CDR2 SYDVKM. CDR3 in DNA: TGTGCCAGCAGTCCGACGCCGGGACTAGCGGGAGGTAGAAGAGAGACCCAGTACTTC. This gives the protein CASSPTPGLAGGRRETQYF.

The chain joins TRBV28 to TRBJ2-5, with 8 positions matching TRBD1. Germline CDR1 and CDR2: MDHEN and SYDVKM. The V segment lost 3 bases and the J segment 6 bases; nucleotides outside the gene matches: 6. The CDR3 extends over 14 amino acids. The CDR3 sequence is CASSFWQGAKTQYF. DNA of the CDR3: TGTGCCAGCAGTTTTTGGCAGGGGGCAAAGACCCAGTACTTC.

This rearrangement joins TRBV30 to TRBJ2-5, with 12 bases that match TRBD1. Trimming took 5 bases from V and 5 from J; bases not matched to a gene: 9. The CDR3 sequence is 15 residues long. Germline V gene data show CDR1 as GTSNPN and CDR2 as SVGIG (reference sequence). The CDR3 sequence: CAWCLGTGGEETQYF. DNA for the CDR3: TGTGCCTGGTGCCTCGGGACAGGGGGCGAGGAGACCCAGTACTTC.

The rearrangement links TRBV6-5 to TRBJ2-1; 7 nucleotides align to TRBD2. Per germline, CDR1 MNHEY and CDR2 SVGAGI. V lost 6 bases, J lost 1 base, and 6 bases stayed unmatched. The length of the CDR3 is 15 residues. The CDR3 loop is CASRRAGRSYNEQFF. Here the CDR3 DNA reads TGTGCCAGCAGGCGAGCGGGAAGGTCCTACAATGAGCAGTTCTTC.

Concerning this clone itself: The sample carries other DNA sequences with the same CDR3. CDR3 sequence: CASSVAPGSGNTIYF. CDR3 nucleotides: TGTGCCAGCAGCGTAGCCCCTGGCTCTGGAAACACCATATATTTT. The rearrangement joins TRBV9 to TRBJ1-3; no reliable D call. Trimming pared 0 bases from V and 0 bases from J, leaving 7 bases between. Looked up from germline, CDR1 is SGDLS and CDR2 is YYNGEE. This CDR3 contains 15 residues.